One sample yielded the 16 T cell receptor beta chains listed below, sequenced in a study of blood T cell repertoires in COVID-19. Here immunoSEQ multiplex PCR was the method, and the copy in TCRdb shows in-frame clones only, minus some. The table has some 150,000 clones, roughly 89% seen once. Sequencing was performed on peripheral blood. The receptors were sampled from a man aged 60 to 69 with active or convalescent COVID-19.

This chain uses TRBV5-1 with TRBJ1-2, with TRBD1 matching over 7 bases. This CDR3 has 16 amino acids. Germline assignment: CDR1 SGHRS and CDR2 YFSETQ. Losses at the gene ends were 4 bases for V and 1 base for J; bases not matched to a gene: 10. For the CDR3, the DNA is TGCGCCAGCAGCATGGCCCGGGACAGATTTAACTATGGCTACACCTTC. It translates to CASSMARDRFNYGYTF.

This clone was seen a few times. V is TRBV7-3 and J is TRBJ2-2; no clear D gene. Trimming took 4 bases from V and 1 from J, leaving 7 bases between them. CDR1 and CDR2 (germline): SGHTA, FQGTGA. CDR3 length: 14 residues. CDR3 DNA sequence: TGTGCCAGCAGCTCATACAAGAACACCGGGGAGCTGTTTTTT. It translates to CASSSYKNTGELFF.

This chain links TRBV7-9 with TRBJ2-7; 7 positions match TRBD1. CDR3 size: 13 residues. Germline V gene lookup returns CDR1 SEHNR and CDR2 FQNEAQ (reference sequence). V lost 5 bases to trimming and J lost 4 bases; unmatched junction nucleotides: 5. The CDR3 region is CASSTRQGYEQYF. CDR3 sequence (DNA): TGTGCCAGCAGCACGAGACAGGGTTACGAGCAGTACTTC.

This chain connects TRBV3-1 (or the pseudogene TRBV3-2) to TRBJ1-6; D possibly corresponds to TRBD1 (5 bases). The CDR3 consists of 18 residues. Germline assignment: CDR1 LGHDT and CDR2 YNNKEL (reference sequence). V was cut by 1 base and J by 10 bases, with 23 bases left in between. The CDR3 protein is CASSQGWQGPPGVSPLHF. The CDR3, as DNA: TGTGCCAGCAGCCAAGGTTGGCAGGGACCTCCGGGGGTATCACCCCTCCACTTT.

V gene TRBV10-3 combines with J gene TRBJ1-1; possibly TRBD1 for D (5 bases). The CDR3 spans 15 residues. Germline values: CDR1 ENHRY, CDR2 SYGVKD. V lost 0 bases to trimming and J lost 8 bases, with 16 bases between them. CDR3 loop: CAISESGIGGDEAFF. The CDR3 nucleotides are TGTGCCATCAGTGAGTCGGGCATCGGCGGGGACGAAGCTTTCTTT.

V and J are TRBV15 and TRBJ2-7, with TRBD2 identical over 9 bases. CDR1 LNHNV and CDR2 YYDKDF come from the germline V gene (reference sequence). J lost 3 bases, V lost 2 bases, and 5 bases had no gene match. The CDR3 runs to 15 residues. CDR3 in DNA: TGTGCCACCAGCAGACTTGCTAGCGGGAACTACGAGCAGTACTTC. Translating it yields CATSRLASGNYEQYF.

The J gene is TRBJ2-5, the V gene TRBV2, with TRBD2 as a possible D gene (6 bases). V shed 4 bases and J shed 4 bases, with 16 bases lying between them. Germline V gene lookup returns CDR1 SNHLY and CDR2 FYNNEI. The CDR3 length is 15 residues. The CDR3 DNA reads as TGTGCCAGCAGTGTAACTAGCTCCTCGGGAGAGACCCAGTACTTC. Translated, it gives CASSVTSSSGETQYF.

The CDR3 DNA follows: TGTGCCAGCAGCCGTGCGGGCTCACCCCTCCACTTT. It translates to CASSRAGSPLHF. The genes are TRBV3-1 (or the pseudogene TRBV3-2) and TRBJ1-6, with D unresolved. The V end was cut by 4 bases, the J end by 10 bases, with 8 bases between. Germline V gene lookup returns CDR1 LGHDT and CDR2 YNNKEL (reference sequence). This CDR3 region has 12 residues.

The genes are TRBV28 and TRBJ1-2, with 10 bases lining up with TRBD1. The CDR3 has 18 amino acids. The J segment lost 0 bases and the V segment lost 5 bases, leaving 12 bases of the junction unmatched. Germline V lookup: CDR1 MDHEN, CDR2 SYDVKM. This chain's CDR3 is CASSPLVGQGSPNYGYTF. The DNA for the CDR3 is TGTGCCAGCAGTCCACTGGTGGGACAGGGGTCGCCTAACTATGGCTACACCTTC.

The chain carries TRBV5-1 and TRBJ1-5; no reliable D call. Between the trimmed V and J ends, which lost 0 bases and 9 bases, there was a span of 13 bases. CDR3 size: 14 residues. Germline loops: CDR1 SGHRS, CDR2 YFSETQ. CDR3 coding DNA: TGCGCCAGCAGCTTGGTCGGCGGGGAATGGCCCCAGCATTTT. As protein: CASSLVGGEWPQHF.

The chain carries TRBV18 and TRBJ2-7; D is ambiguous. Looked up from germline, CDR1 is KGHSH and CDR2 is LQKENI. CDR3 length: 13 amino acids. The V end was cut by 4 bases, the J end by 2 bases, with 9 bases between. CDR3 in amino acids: CASSRDITYEQYF. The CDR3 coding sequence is TGTGCCAGCTCACGAGACATTACCTACGAGCAGTACTTC.

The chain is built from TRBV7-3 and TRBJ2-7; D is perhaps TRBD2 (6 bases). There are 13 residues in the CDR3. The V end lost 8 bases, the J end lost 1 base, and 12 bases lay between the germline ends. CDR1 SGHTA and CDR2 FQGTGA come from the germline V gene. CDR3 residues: CASGLSGSYEQYF. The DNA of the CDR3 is TGTGCCAGCGGCCTTAGCGGTTCCTACGAGCAGTACTTC.

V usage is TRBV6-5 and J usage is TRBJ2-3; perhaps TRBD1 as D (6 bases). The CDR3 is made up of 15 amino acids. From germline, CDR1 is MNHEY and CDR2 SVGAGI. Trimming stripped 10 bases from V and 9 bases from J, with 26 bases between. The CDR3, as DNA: TGTGCCACACACTACCCCTACAGGGCCACGCGGACGCAGTATTTT. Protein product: CATHYPYRATRTQYF.

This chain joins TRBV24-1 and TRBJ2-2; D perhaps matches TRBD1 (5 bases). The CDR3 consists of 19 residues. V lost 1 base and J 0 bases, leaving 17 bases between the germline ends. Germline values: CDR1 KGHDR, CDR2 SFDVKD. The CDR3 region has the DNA TGTGCCACCAGTGATTTATCTACAGGAGATGTCGCGAACACCGGGGAGCTGTTTTTT. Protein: CATSDLSTGDVANTGELFF.

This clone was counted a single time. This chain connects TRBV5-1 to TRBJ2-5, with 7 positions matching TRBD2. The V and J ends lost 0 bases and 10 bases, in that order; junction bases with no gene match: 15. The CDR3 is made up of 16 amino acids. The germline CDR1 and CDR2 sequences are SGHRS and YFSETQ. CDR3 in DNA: TGCGCCAGCAGCTTGGCCCCGGGGACTACACGTGGGGACCAGTACTTC. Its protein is CASSLAPGTTRGDQYF.

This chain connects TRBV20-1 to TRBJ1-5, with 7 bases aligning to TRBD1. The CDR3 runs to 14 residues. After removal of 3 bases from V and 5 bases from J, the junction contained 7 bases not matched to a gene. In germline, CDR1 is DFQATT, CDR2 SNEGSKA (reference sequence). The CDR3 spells CSASDGRGDQPQHF. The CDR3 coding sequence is TGCAGTGCTAGTGATGGCAGGGGGGATCAGCCCCAGCATTTT.